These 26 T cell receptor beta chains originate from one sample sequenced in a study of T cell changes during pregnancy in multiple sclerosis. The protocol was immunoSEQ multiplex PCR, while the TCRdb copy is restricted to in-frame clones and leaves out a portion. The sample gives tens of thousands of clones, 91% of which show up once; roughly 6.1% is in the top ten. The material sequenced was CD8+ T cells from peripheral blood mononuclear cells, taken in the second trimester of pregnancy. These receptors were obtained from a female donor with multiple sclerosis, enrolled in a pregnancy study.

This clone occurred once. Here the CDR3 DNA reads TGTGCCTCTACCCTAGGGGGCGCAGAGACCCAGTACTTC. Protein: CASTLGGAETQYF. This chain joins TRBV30 and TRBJ2-5; 7 bases map to TRBD1. CDR1 is GTSNPN and CDR2 is SVGIG in the germline V gene (reference sequence). This CDR3 is 13 amino acids long. Trimming took 7 bases from V and 4 from J; bases not matched to a gene: 9.

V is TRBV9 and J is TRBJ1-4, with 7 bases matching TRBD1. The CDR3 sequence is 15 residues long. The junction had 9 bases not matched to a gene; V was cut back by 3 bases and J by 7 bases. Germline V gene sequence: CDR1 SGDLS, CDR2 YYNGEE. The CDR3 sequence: CASSGGQVESEKLFF. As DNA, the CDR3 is TGTGCCAGCAGCGGAGGACAGGTGGAAAGTGAAAAACTGTTTTTT.

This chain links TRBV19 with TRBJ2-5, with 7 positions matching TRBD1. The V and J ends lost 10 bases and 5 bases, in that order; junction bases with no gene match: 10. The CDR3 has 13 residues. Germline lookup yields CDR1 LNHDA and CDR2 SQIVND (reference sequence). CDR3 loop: CATIRTGDETQYF. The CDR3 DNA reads TGTGCCACCATTCGGACAGGTGACGAGACCCAGTACTTC. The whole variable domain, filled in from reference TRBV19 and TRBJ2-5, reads DGGITQSPKYLFRKEGQNVTLSCEQNLNHDAMYWYRQDPGQGLRLIYYSQIVNDFQKGDIAEGYSVSREKKESFPLTVTSAQKNPTAFYLCATIRTGDETQYFGPGTRLLVL.

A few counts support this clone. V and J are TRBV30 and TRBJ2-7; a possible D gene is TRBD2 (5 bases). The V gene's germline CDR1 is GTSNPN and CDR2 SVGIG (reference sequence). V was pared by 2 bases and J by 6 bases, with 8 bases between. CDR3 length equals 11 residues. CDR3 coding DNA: TGTGCCTGGAGTCTCGGAGGCGAGCAGTACTTC. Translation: CAWSLGGEQYF.

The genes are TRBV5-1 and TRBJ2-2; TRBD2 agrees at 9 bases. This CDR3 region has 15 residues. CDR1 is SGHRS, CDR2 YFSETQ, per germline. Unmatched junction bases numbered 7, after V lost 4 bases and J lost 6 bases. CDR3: CASSLGTSYSGELFF. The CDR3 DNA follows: TGCGCCAGCAGCCTAGGGACTAGCTATTCCGGGGAGCTGTTTTTT.

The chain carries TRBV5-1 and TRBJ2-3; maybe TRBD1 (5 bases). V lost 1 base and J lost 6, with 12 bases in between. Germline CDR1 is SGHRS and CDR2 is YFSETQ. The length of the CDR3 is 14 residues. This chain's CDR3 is CASSLTGFQDTQYF. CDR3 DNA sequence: TGCGCCAGCAGCTTGACAGGATTTCAGGATACGCAGTATTTT.

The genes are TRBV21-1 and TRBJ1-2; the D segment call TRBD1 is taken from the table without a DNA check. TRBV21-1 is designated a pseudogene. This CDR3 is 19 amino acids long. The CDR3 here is CASSKSEGGRGGRLKGYTF. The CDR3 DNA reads TGTGCCAGCAGCAAATCGGAAGGTGGCAGAGGGGGCCGATTGAAGGGCTACACCTTC.

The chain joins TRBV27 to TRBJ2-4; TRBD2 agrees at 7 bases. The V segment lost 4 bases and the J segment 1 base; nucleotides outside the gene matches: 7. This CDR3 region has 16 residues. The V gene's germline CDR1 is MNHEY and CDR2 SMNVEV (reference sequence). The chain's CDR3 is CASSSGRAGAKNIQYF. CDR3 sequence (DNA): TGTGCCAGCAGTTCGGGGAGAGCGGGGGCCAAAAACATTCAGTACTTC.

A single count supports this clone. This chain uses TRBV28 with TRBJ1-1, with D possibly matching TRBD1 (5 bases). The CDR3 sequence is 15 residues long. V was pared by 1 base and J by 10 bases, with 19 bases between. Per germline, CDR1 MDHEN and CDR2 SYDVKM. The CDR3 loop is CASSLLPVSGEGAFF. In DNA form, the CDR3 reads TGTGCCAGCAGTTTATTACCCGTCTCGGGGGAAGGAGCTTTCTTT.

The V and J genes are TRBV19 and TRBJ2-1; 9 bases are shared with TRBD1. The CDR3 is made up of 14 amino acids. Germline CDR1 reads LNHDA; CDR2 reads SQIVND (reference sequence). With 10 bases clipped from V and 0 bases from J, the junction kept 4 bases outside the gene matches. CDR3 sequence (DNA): TGTGCCACGACGGACAGGGGCTCCTACAATGAGCAGTTCTTC. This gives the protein CATTDRGSYNEQFF. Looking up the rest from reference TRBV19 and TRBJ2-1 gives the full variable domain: DGGITQSPKYLFRKEGQNVTLSCEQNLNHDAMYWYRQDPGQGLRLIYYSQIVNDFQKGDIAEGYSVSREKKESFPLTVTSAQKNPTAFYLCATTDRGSYNEQFFGPGTRLTVL.

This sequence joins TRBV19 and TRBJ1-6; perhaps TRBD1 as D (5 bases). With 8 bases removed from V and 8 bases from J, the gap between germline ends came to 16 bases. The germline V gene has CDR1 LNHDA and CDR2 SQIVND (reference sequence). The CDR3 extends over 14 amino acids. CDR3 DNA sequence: TGTGCCAGTGGACCGGGACTCGCTCATTCACCCCTCCACTTT. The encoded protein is CASGPGLAHSPLHF. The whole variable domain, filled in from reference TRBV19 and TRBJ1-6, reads DGGITQSPKYLFRKEGQNVTLSCEQNLNHDAMYWYRQDPGQGLRLIYYSQIVNDFQKGDIAEGYSVSREKKESFPLTVTSAQKNPTAFYLCASGPGLAHSPLHFGNGTRLTVT.

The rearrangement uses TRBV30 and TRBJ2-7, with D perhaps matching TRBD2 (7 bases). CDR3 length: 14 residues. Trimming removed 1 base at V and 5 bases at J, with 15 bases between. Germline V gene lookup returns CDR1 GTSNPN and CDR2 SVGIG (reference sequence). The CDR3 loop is CAWSGGGGINEQYF. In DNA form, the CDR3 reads TGTGCCTGGAGTGGGGGAGGGGGAATCAACGAGCAGTACTTC.

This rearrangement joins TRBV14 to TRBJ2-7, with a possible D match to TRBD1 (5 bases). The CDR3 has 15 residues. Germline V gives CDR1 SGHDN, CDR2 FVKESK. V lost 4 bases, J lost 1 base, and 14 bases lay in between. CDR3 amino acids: CASSPGPQASYEQYF. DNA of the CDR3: TGTGCCAGCAGCCCCGGCCCACAGGCATCCTACGAGCAGTACTTC.

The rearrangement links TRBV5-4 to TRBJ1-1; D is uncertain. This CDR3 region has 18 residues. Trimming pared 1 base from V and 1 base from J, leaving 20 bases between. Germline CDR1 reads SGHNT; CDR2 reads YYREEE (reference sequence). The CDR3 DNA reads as TGTGCCAGCAGCTTGTACGTTGGCAGTTCCCCCTCGAACACTGAAGCTTTCTTT. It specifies CASSLYVGSSPSNTEAFF.

The CDR3 sequence is CASSQDPNEKLFF. Here the CDR3 DNA reads TGCGCCAGCAGCCAAGACCCAAATGAAAAACTGTTTTTT. J is TRBJ1-4 and V is TRBV4-1; D uncertain. The CDR3 consists of 13 residues. Trimming removed 0 bases at V and 5 bases at J, with 4 bases between. Germline CDR1 and CDR2: MGHRA and YSYEKL.

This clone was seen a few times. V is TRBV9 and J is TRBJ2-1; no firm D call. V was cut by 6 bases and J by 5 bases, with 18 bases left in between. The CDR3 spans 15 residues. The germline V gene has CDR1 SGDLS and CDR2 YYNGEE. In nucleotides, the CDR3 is TGTGCCAGCACCCCTTTTGAGGTTGTCCACAATGAGCAGTTCTTC. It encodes CASTPFEVVHNEQFF.

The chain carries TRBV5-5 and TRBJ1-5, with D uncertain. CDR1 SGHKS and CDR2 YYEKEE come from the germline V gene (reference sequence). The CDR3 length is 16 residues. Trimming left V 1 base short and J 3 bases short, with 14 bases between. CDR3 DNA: TGTGCCAGCAGCTTGTCAGTTTTGGAGCACAATCAGCCCCAGCATTTT. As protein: CASSLSVLEHNQPQHF.

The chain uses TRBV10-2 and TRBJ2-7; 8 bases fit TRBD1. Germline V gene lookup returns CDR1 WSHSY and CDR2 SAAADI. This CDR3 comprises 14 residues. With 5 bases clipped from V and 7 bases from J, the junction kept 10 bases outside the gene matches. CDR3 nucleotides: TGCGCCAGCAGTACGGGACAGGTGAGGTGGGAGCAGTACTTC. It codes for CASSTGQVRWEQYF.

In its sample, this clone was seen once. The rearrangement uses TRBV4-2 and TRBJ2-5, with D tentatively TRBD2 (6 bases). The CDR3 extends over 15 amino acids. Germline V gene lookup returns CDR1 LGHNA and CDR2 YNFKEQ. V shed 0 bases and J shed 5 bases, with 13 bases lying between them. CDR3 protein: CASSQDLLAGETQYF. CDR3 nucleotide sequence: TGTGCCAGCAGCCAAGATTTACTAGCCGGGGAGACCCAGTACTTC.

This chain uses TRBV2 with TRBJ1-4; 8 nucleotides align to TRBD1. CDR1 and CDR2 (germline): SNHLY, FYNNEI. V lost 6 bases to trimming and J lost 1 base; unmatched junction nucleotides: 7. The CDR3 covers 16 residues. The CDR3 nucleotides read TGTGCCAGCAGGGGACAGGATGTCTTAACTAATGAAAAACTGTTTTTT. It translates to CASRGQDVLTNEKLFF.

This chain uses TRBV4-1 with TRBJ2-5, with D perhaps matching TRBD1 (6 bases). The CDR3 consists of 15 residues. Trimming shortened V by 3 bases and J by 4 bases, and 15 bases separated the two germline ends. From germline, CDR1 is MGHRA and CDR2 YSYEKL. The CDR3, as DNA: TGCGCCAGCAGCCACCATCCGGACAGAGGAGAGACCCAGTACTTC. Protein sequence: CASSHHPDRGETQYF.

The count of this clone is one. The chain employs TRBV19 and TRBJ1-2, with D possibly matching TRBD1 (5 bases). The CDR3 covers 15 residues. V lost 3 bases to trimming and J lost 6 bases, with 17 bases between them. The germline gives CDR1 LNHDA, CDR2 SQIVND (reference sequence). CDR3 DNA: TGTGCCAGTAGTATCGGCAACCGGGGGTTGGATGGCTACACCTTC. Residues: CASSIGNRGLDGYTF.

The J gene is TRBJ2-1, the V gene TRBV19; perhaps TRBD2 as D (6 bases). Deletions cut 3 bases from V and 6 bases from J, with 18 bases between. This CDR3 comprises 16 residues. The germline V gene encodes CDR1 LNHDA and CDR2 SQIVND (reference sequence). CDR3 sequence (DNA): TGTGCCAGTAGTATCTCTTCGACACGACTAGGCAATGAGCAGTTCTTC. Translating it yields CASSISSTRLGNEQFF. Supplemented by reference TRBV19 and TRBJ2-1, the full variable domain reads DGGITQSPKYLFRKEGQNVTLSCEQNLNHDAMYWYRQDPGQGLRLIYYSQIVNDFQKGDIAEGYSVSREKKESFPLTVTSAQKNPTAFYLCASSISSTRLGNEQFFGPGTRLTVL.

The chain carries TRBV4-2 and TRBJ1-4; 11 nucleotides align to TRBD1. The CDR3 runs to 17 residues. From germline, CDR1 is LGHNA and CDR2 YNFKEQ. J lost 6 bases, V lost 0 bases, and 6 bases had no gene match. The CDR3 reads CASSQEFRDRGYEKLFF. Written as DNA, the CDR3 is TGTGCCAGCAGCCAAGAATTCCGGGACAGGGGGTATGAAAAACTGTTTTTT.

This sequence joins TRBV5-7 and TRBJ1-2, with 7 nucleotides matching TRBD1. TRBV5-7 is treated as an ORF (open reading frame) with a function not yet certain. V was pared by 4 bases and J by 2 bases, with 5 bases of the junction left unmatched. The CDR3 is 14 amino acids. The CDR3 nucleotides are TGTGCCAGCAGCACGGACAGGAAGAACTATGGCTACACCTTC. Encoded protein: CASSTDRKNYGYTF.

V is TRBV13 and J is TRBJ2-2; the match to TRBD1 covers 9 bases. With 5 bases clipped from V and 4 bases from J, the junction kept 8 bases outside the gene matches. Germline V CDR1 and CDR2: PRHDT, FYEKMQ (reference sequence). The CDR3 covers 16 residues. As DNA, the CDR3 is TGTGCCAGCAGCCTACCGACAGGGGGTTTCACCGGGGAGCTGTTTTTT. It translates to CASSLPTGGFTGELFF.